The 25 T cell receptor beta chains below come from one sample, sequenced in a study of blood T cell repertoires in COVID-19 (dated by TCRdb to the early 2020s). Receptor libraries were prepared by the immunoSEQ multiplex PCR assay. TCRdb carries this immuneACCESS record with in-frame sequences only. Its versions omit some clonotypes, under half of them owing to an unresolved V gene in the studies checked, with the rest unexplained. The table for this sample lists approximately 400,000 clones; roughly four fifths of them were counted only once. Jointly, the top ten make up 5% to 5.5% of the sample. The material sequenced was PBMCs or T cells enriched from blood (not recorded which). The receptors derive from a woman in her fifties or sixties who had recovered from COVID-19.

V usage is TRBV7-3 and J usage is TRBJ2-2; 7 bases are a match to TRBD1. This CDR3 contains 16 residues. The V segment lost 4 bases and the J segment 0 bases; nucleotides outside the gene matches: 5. Germline CDR1 reads SGHTA; CDR2 reads FQGTGA. CDR3 loop: CASSSSTGSNTGELFF. In nucleotides, the CDR3 is TGTGCCAGCAGCTCCTCGACAGGGTCGAACACCGGGGAGCTGTTTTTT.

This clone was seen a handful of times. The J gene is TRBJ1-2, the V gene TRBV9; no clear D gene. Trimming shortened V by 4 bases and J by 4 bases, and 11 bases separated the two germline ends. Germline CDR1 and CDR2: SGDLS and YYNGEE. CDR3 length equals 13 residues. CDR3 DNA: TGTGCCAGCAGCCCCTATGGCGGCTATGGCTACACCTTC. Translation gives CASSPYGGYGYTF.

CDR3 DNA sequence: TGTGCCAGCAGAACCCTGGCGGGGGAATCCGGGGAGCTGTTTTTT. Translating gives CASRTLAGESGELFF. V usage is TRBV6-5 and J usage is TRBJ2-2; 7 nucleotides line up with TRBD2. The germline gives CDR1 MNHEY, CDR2 SVGAGI. The J segment lost 6 bases and the V segment lost 6 bases, leaving 10 bases of the junction unmatched. The CDR3 consists of 15 residues.

The chain recombines TRBV18 with TRBJ1-1; D perhaps matches TRBD1 (5 bases). CDR3 length: 13 residues. V was pared by 4 bases and J by 7 bases, with 13 bases between. CDR1 is KGHSH, CDR2 LQKENI, per germline. The CDR3 region is CASSRRVPGEAFF. In nucleotides, the CDR3 is TGTGCCAGCTCACGCAGGGTACCGGGTGAAGCTTTCTTT.

The genes are TRBV5-1 and TRBJ1-4; D unresolved. The CDR3 loop spans 15 amino acids. Trimming removed 3 bases at V and 2 bases at J, with 11 bases between. Germline V lookup: CDR1 SGHRS, CDR2 YFSETQ. The CDR3 protein is CASSSGRTTNEKLFF. The CDR3 DNA follows: TGCGCCAGCAGCTCTGGACGGACTACTAATGAAAAACTGTTTTTT.

The chain joins TRBV25-1 to TRBJ1-6; D ambiguous. Per the germline V gene, CDR1 is MGHDK and CDR2 is SYGVNS. CDR3 length: 13 residues. The V and J ends lost 7 bases and 7 bases respectively, with 11 bases between them. CDR3 in DNA: TGTGCCAGCACCAGAGGAGGCAATTCACCCCTCCACTTT. This sequence encodes CASTRGGNSPLHF.

This clone showed up just a few times. The CDR3 DNA reads as TGTGCCAGTGTTAACCGGTCAGGGCCTATCAGGGACCAGCATTTT. Translated: CASVNRSGPIRDQHF. The chain links TRBV19 to TRBJ1-5; TRBD1 is a possible D gene (5 bases). V lost 8 bases to trimming and J lost 12 bases, with 26 bases between them. Germline CDR1 reads LNHDA; CDR2 reads SQIVND (reference sequence). The CDR3 contains 15 residues.

The V and J genes are TRBV6-2 or TRBV6-3 and TRBJ1-2; TRBD1 matches 10 bases. The CDR3 totals 17 residues. Germline V lookup: CDR1 MNHEY, CDR2 SVGEGT. Trimming removed 2 bases from V and 0 bases from J; junction bases left unmatched: 6. CDR3 bases: TGTGCCAGCAGTTACCGCGGGACAGGGGTAGCTAACTATGGCTACACCTTC. Encoded protein: CASSYRGTGVANYGYTF.

The CDR3 sequence: CASSINQETQYF. CDR3 coding DNA: TGTGCCAGCAGCATAAACCAAGAGACCCAGTACTTC. The chain has TRBV7-6 and TRBJ2-5; no clear D gene. Germline V gene sequence: CDR1 SGHVS, CDR2 FNYEAQ. The V and J ends lost 5 bases and 0 bases respectively, with 4 bases between them. This CDR3 has 12 residues.

This clone was seen more than once but under ten times. The chain employs TRBV7-9 and TRBJ2-1; 12 positions agree with TRBD2. Germline V CDR1 and CDR2: SEHNR, FQNEAQ (reference sequence). Trimming took 4 bases from V and 9 from J; bases not matched to a gene: 16. The CDR3 has 18 amino acids. CDR3 nucleotides: TGTGCCAGCAGCTACCGCTCGGGGCTAGCGGGAGGGCCAGGTGAGCAGTTCTTC. The encoded protein is CASSYRSGLAGGPGEQFF.

V gene TRBV6-5 combines with J gene TRBJ2-7; 7 bases fit TRBD1. Germline V gene lookup returns CDR1 MNHEY and CDR2 SVGAGI. Trimming removed 5 bases from V and 2 bases from J; junction bases left unmatched: 9. The CDR3 is made up of 15 amino acids. The CDR3 DNA is TGTGCCAGCAGTCCACCGGGACAGCTAACCTACGAGCAGTACTTC. It codes for CASSPPGQLTYEQYF.

The rearrangement joins TRBV4-2 to TRBJ2-2; D unclear. V dropped 0 bases and J dropped 1 base, with 9 bases sitting between them. The CDR3 is 16 amino acids. CDR1 and CDR2 (germline): LGHNA, YNFKEQ. The DNA for the CDR3 is TGTGCCAGCAGCCAAGAAACACAGATGAACACCGGGGAGCTGTTTTTT. Residues: CASSQETQMNTGELFF.

The rearrangement uses TRBV28 and TRBJ1-6; no clear D gene. Trimming stripped 6 bases from V and 1 base from J, with 7 bases between. The CDR3 spans 14 residues. In germline, CDR1 is MDHEN, CDR2 SYDVKM. The CDR3 nucleotides are TGTGCCAGCAGATCGGGATCCTATAATTCACCCCTCCACTTT. This codes for CASRSGSYNSPLHF. Full variable domain (remainder filled in from reference TRBV28 and TRBJ1-6): DVKVTQSSRYLVKRTGEKVFLECVQDMDHENMFWYRQDPGLGLRLIYFSYDVKMKEKGDIPEGYSVSREKKERFSLILESASTNQTSMYLCASRSGSYNSPLHFGNGTRLTVT.

The table lists this clone with a few counts. The chain carries TRBV3-1 (or the pseudogene TRBV3-2) and TRBJ1-3; 7 bases agree with TRBD1. This CDR3 has 18 residues. The junction had 16 bases not matched to a gene; V was cut back by 4 bases and J by 4 bases. Per the germline V gene, CDR1 is LGHDT and CDR2 is YNNKEL (reference sequence). CDR3 DNA: TGTGCCAGCAGCCCCAGACAGGGTTTTTACTCTCTCGGAAACACCATATATTTT. This gives the protein CASSPRQGFYSLGNTIYF.

The rearrangement joins TRBV7-3 to TRBJ2-2; 8 positions agree with TRBD2. CDR3 size: 15 residues. Germline values: CDR1 SGHTA, CDR2 FQGTGA. With 5 bases clipped from V and 4 bases from J, the junction kept 6 bases outside the gene matches. CDR3 in amino acids: CASSTGLAFTGELFF. CDR3 DNA: TGTGCCAGCAGCACAGGACTAGCTTTCACCGGGGAGCTGTTTTTT.

The V gene is TRBV7-9, the J gene TRBJ1-3; 9 bases match TRBD1. The V gene end was trimmed by 5 bases and the J gene end by 4 bases; junction bases not matched to a gene: 9. The germline V gene has CDR1 SEHNR and CDR2 FQNEAQ (reference sequence). There are 16 residues in the CDR3. The DNA for the CDR3 is TGTGCCAGCAGCCCGGGACAGGGCCTGGAGGGAAACACCATATATTTT. Amino acid sequence: CASSPGQGLEGNTIYF.

The chain carries TRBV18 and TRBJ1-2, with D tentatively TRBD1 (6 bases). Germline V CDR1 and CDR2: KGHSH, LQKENI. The length of the CDR3 is 15 residues. The V end was cut by 0 bases, the J end by 7 bases, with 15 bases between. The CDR3 coding sequence is TGTGCCAGCTCACCACCGGGACAAACCTTCCTTGGCTACACCTTC. Residues: CASSPPGQTFLGYTF.

The chain uses TRBV2 and TRBJ1-6; 7 nucleotides line up with TRBD1. The CDR3 length is 13 residues. The trim removed 7 bases at V and 5 bases at J, leaving 2 bases unmatched. From germline, CDR1 is SNHLY and CDR2 FYNNEI. CDR3 loop: CASKTGHNSPLHF. Written as DNA, the CDR3 is TGTGCCAGCAAGACAGGGCATAATTCACCCCTCCACTTT.

This clone was counted once. The V and J genes are TRBV19 and TRBJ2-3, with D possibly TRBD2 on 6 matching bases. The V end lost 5 bases, the J end lost 6 bases, and 15 bases lay between the germline ends. The CDR3 runs to 14 residues. From germline, CDR1 is LNHDA and CDR2 SQIVND (reference sequence). The CDR3 DNA follows: TGTGCCAGTAGTGTTAGCGGTGGGAGGGATACGCAGTATTTT. It specifies CASSVSGGRDTQYF.

V is TRBV5-1 and J is TRBJ1-1, with TRBD1 matching over 11 bases. Germline-derived CDR1 and CDR2 are SGHRS and YFSETQ. Unmatched junction bases numbered 6, after V lost 0 bases and J lost 11 bases. CDR3 size: 14 residues. The CDR3: CASSLDSGQGAAFF. The DNA for the CDR3 is TGCGCCAGCAGCTTGGATAGTGGACAGGGGGCTGCTTTCTTT.

This chain joins TRBV6-5 and TRBJ2-1; 8 bases are a match to TRBD2. V shed 5 bases, J shed 6 bases, and the junction held 9 bases outside the gene matches. This CDR3 comprises 15 residues. Germline values: CDR1 MNHEY, CDR2 SVGAGI. DNA of the CDR3: TGTGCCAGCAGTACTAGCGGAGTCCGGCGCAATGAGCAGTTCTTC. Protein product: CASSTSGVRRNEQFF.

V gene TRBV2 combines with J gene TRBJ2-5; D is unresolved. Germline-derived CDR1 and CDR2 are SNHLY and FYNNEI. V lost 3 bases and J 5 bases, leaving 10 bases between the germline ends. The CDR3 spans 13 residues. The CDR3 DNA follows: TGTGCCAGCAGTGATCAACTTGAGGAGACCCAGTACTTC. It translates to CASSDQLEETQYF.

This chain connects TRBV19 to TRBJ1-6; 10 bases align to TRBD1. Unmatched junction bases numbered 9, after V lost 6 bases and J lost 10 bases. The CDR3 runs to 15 residues. Germline assignment: CDR1 LNHDA and CDR2 SQIVND (reference sequence). CDR3 residues: CASRETGTGVSPLHF. CDR3 DNA sequence: TGTGCCAGTAGAGAAACCGGGACAGGGGTCTCACCCCTCCACTTT.

V gene TRBV19 combines with J gene TRBJ1-2; TRBD1 matches at 7 bases. This CDR3 comprises 13 residues. The junction had 4 bases not matched to a gene; V was cut back by 6 bases and J by 3 bases. Germline V lookup: CDR1 LNHDA, CDR2 SQIVND (reference sequence). CDR3 region: CASRQGEHYGYTF. The CDR3 DNA reads as TGTGCCAGTAGGCAGGGGGAACACTATGGCTACACCTTC.

The V call is TRBV11-1, the J call TRBJ2-1; perhaps TRBD1 as D (6 bases). The V gene's germline CDR1 is SGHAT and CDR2 FQDESV (reference sequence). The CDR3 is 13 amino acids. V was shortened by 4 bases and J by 9 bases, with 13 bases between the two germline ends. The CDR3 spells CASSYSQGSEQFF. CDR3 DNA: TGTGCCAGCAGCTATTCCCAGGGGTCTGAGCAGTTCTTC.